A selection of T cell receptor beta chains follows, all from one sample in a study of cytomegalovirus exposure and HLA in healthy donors. Sequenced by immunoSEQ multiplex PCR; TCRdb stores in-frame clones only, minus some. The sample lists some 140,000 clones, 70% to 80% occurring once. The material sequenced was PBMCs. These receptor sequences come from a young man in good health and CMV-seronegative. The CDR3 runs from the conserved cysteine through the conserved F or W. The D gene is left open where the match is weak. Where a row states a size, it is once, few, many or the class of an expanded clone; other rows omit it.

14	TRBV27	TRBJ2-2	TRBD1	few	TGTGCCACCTCGCACAGGGGGCTCACCGGGGAGCTGTTTTTT	CATSHRGLTGELFF
15	TRBV28	TRBJ1-2	.	.	TGTGCCAGCCACACCTTTAGCCGACCTAACTATGGCTACACCTTC	CASHTFSRPNYGYTF
14	TRBV6-1	TRBJ2-3	TRBD2	.	TGTGCCAGCAGTAGCGGGAGTAGGTCAGATACGCAGTATTTT	CASSSGSRSDTQYF
13	TRBV5-1	TRBJ2-1	.	medium-sized	TGCGCCAGCAGCTTGGTTCCGTACAATGAGCAGTTCTTC	CASSLVPYNEQFF
14	TRBV18	TRBJ2-5	.	.	TGTGCCAGCTCACCAGATTCGGGGCAAGAGACCCAGTACTTC	CASSPDSGQETQYF
15	TRBV19	TRBJ2-5	.	once	TGTGCCAGTAGTTTTGGGGCCGCGAATAAAGAGACCCAGTACTTC	CASSFGAANKETQYF
15	TRBV11-2	TRBJ2-7	.	.	TGTGCCAGCAGCCTCGGGGGCGGGAGAGGGTACGAGCAGTACTTC	CASSLGGGRGYEQYF
14	TRBV11-2	TRBJ2-7	.	.	TGTGCCAGCAGCCCCGGGACGGGGGATGATGAGCAGTACTTC	CASSPGTGDDEQYF
16	TRBV25-1	TRBJ1-1	.	few	TGTGCCAGCAGTCGAGGGAGGGAGGGACTGAACACTGAAGCTTTCTTT	CASSRGREGLNTEAFF
17	TRBV9	TRBJ2-3	TRBD1	.	TGTGCCAGCAGCGTAGGACCCGGGACAGGCGCCACAGATACGCAGTATTTT	CASSVGPGTGATDTQYF
13	TRBV29-1	TRBJ2-5	.	.	TGCAGCGTTGTGGTCACAGGGCCAGAGACCCAGTACTTC	CSVVVTGPETQYF
17	TRBV14	TRBJ2-7	TRBD2	.	TGTGCCAGCAGCCGGTTGGGACTAGCGGCCGGCTCCTACGAGCAGTACTTC	CASSRLGLAAGSYEQYF
15	TRBV19	TRBJ2-5	.	once	TGTGCCAGTAGTACACGGGGGGCAGGGGATGAGACCCAGTACTTC	CASSTRGAGDETQYF
15	TRBV25-1	TRBJ2-6	.	.	TGTGCCAGCGGCGGGACGGCCTCTGGGGCCAACGTCCTGACTTTC	CASGGTASGANVLTF
17	TRBV27	TRBJ2-7	.	.	TGTGCCAGCAGTTCCCACTCCTCCTACAGGGTAAACTACGAGCAGTACTTC	CASSSHSSYRVNYEQYF
14	TRBV7-7	TRBJ2-2	TRBD1	.	TGTGCTAGCAGCTTAGGGACAGGGGTCGGGGAGCTGTTTTTT	CASSLGTGVGELFF
17	TRBV7-2	TRBJ1-1	.	.	TGTGCCAGCAGCTTAACCCCGGCAGGGCTTCCGTACACTGAAGCTTTCTTT	CASSLTPAGLPYTEAFF
14	TRBV2	TRBJ2-1	.	once	TGTGCCAGCAGTTTAACACTAGCTCGAGATGAGCAGTTCTTC	CASSLTLARDEQFF
17	TRBV5-4	TRBJ2-2	TRBD2	.	TGTGCCAGCAGCCCCCGGAGGGGTAGCGGGAGAGCCGGGGAGCTGTTTTTT	CASSPRRGSGRAGELFF
14	TRBV5-1	TRBJ2-2	.	once	TGCGCCAGCAGTCGGGACTCTGGCACCGGGGAGCTGTTTTTT	CASSRDSGTGELFF
16	TRBV9	TRBJ2-1	TRBD1	.	TGTGCCAGCACCACTACGGGGCAGGGGGCCTACAATGAGCAGTTCTTC	CASTTTGQGAYNEQFF
16	TRBV5-4	TRBJ2-1	.	.	TGTGCCAGCAGCTTTACTAGCCTAACGGGGTACAATGAGCAGTTCTTC	CASSFTSLTGYNEQFF
12	TRBV18	TRBJ2-7	.	once	TGTGCCAGCTCAGGGGCCTCCTACGAGCAGTACTTC	CASSGASYEQYF
16	TRBV7-9	TRBJ2-1	.	.	TGTGCCAGCAGCCCCACTGGCAGGGGCGGTGTCCATGAGCAGTTCTTC	CASSPTGRGGVHEQFF
17	TRBV4-2	TRBJ2-1	TRBD2	.	TGTGCCAGCAGCCAACTCGGGACTAGCGGAGACTACAATGAGCAGTTCTTC	CASSQLGTSGDYNEQFF
14	TRBV6-1	TRBJ1-3	.	.	TGTGCCAGCAGGGAGCATCTCTCTGGAAACACCATATATTTT	CASREHLSGNTIYF
15	TRBV15	TRBJ2-1	TRBD1	.	TGTGCCACCCGGGGAGAGGGGGCTTCTTTCAATGAGCAGTTCTTC	CATRGEGASFNEQFF
14	TRBV10-2	TRBJ2-3	.	.	TGCGCCAGCAGTGAGGTAGCTCGAGAAGGTACGCAGTATTTT	CASSEVAREGTQYF
14	TRBV5-4	TRBJ2-5	TRBD1	few	TGTGCCAGCAGCACACAGGGGGCAGGGGAGACCCAGTACTTC	CASSTQGAGETQYF
14	TRBV9	TRBJ2-5	.	few	TGTGCCAGCAGCGTAGCGGGTTACCAAGAGACCCAGTACTTC	CASSVAGYQETQYF
12	TRBV5-1	TRBJ1-1	TRBD1	few	TGCGCCAGCAGTCACGACAGGGGAAGAGCTTTCTTT	CASSHDRGRAFF
15	TRBV11-2	TRBJ2-7	.	.	TGTGCCAGCAGCTTACAGGGTTCTCCTACCTACGAGCAGTACTTC	CASSLQGSPTYEQYF
11	TRBV28	TRBJ1-2	.	few	TGTGCCAGCAGTTTTGCAGGAGGCTACACCTTC	CASSFAGGYTF
14	TRBV7-2	TRBJ1-3	.	.	TGTGCCAGCAGCTTAGCAGGGGCTGGAAACACCATATATTTT	CASSLAGAGNTIYF
15	TRBV19	TRBJ2-3	TRBD2	.	TGTGCCAGTAGTATGCCTAGCGGGATCACAGATACGCAGTATTTT	CASSMPSGITDTQYF
16	TRBV6-5	TRBJ2-3	TRBD2	once	TGTGCCAGCAGTTACTCCCTGACGCGCGGGGGAGATACGCAGTATTTT	CASSYSLTRGGDTQYF
13	TRBV29-1	TRBJ1-2	.	.	TGCAGCGTTGATCCGGGGGGTATACGTGGCTACACCTTC	CSVDPGGIRGYTF
14	TRBV29-1	TRBJ1-4	.	.	TGCAGCGTTGGGCCCTCGGGGGTTGTTGAAAAACTGTTTTTT	CSVGPSGVVEKLFF
14	TRBV30	TRBJ2-1	TRBD2	.	TGTGCCTGGAGACCACTAGCGGGAGGCAATGAGCAGTTCTTC	CAWRPLAGGNEQFF
14	TRBV5-6	TRBJ2-7	.	once	TGTGCCAGCAGCGGCGGACTGGGTGCCTACGAGCAGTACTTC	CASSGGLGAYEQYF
18	TRBV29-1	TRBJ2-6	.	.	TGCAGCGTTGAAGCCGGGACACCGACTTTCTCTGGGGCCAACGTCCTGACTTTC	CSVEAGTPTFSGANVLTF
15	TRBV2	TRBJ1-5	.	few	TGTGCCAGCACTTCTGGGGCAGGCGGCAATCAGCCCCAGCATTTT	CASTSGAGGNQPQHF
18	TRBV28	TRBJ2-6	TRBD2	.	TGTGCCAGCAGACCACAGGCGGGGGATATCTCTGGGGCCAACGTCCTGACTTTC	CASRPQAGDISGANVLTF
16	TRBV10-3	TRBJ2-5	TRBD1	.	TGTGCCATCAGGGGGACAGGGGCTAGATTCCAAGAGACCCAGTACTTC	CAIRGTGARFQETQYF
15	TRBV5-1	TRBJ2-5	.	.	TGCGCCAGCAGCTTGTGGCCGGAGGGGCAAGAGACCCAGTACTTC	CASSLWPEGQETQYF
15	TRBV5-1	TRBJ2-2	.	.	TGCGCCAGCAGCTTGGACGCGCGGGGAGCCGGGGAGCTGTTTTTT	CASSLDARGAGELFF
16	TRBV27	TRBJ1-1	.	.	TGTGCCAGCCTAACATCCCAGGGGATGCGGAACACTGAAGCTTTCTTT	CASLTSQGMRNTEAFF
13	TRBV10-3	TRBJ2-7	TRBD2	once	TGTGCCATCGCTCAAAGCGGGAGTTTCGAGCAGTACTTC	CAIAQSGSFEQYF
14	TRBV19	TRBJ1-2	.	.	TGTGCCAGTAGTATCTGGGAGGGGACCTATGGCTACACCTTC	CASSIWEGTYGYTF
11	TRBV5-4	TRBJ2-7	.	.	TGTGCCACCGGGATAGCAGGCGAGCAGTACTTC	CATGIAGEQYF
14	TRBV29-1	TRBJ2-3	.	.	TGCAGCGTTCGAGGGTATCCCGGCACAGATACGCAGTATTTT	CSVRGYPGTDTQYF
15	TRBV19	TRBJ2-7	TRBD2	.	TGTGCCAGTAGTACGCGAGCGGGAGCCCCCCACGAGCAGTACTTC	CASSTRAGAPHEQYF